The 13 T cell receptor beta chains given below trace back to one sample, sequenced in a study of CD8+CD57+ T cells in acquired aplastic anemia. Genomic DNA templated the TCR beta VDJ and CDR3 profiling. TCRdb recomputed calls from the reads with MiXCR, one row per CDR3 protein. This table holds about 210,000 distinct CDR3 sequences, around 60% found once. Sequenced material: sorted CD4+, CD8+, or CD8+CD57+ T cells (not recorded which) from PBMCs. The receptors originated from a human donor in good health.

Note on this clonotype: Germline and junction disagree at one end, which may indicate a read error. The rearrangement joins TRBV10-3 to TRBJ1-5; D remains unclear. This CDR3 contains 16 residues. The germline gives CDR1 ENHRY, CDR2 SYGVKD. This chain's CDR3 is CASSEYRVSSNQPQHF. CDR3 bases: TGTGCCAGCAGTGAGTATCGGGTCTCTAGCAATCAGCCCCAGCATTTT.

As concerns this clonotype: The junction and the germline gene differ at one end; a read error may be behind it. The chain has TRBV7-3 and TRBJ2-5; 8 positions agree with TRBD2. The CDR3 consists of 14 residues. Germline CDR1 reads SGHTA; CDR2 reads FQGTGA. The CDR3 loop reads CASSPTSGRETQYF. DNA of the CDR3: TGCGCCAGCAGTCCTACTAGCGGACGGGAGACCCAGTACTTC. The full variable domain, rest sourced from reference TRBV7-3 and TRBJ2-5, is GAGVSQTPSNKVTEKGKYVELRCDPISGHTALYWYRQSLGQGPEFLIYFQGTGAADDSGLPNDRFFAVRPEGSVSTLKIQRTERGDSAVYLCASSPTSGRETQYFGPGTRLLVL.

This chain joins TRBV19 and TRBJ1-1, with D unclear. Germline CDR1 reads LNHDA; CDR2 reads SQIVND (reference sequence). Trimming left V 3 bases short and J 5 bases short, with 10 bases between. The CDR3 extends over 13 amino acids. The CDR3 sequence is CASSIRPGTEAFF. CDR3 DNA: TGTGCCAGTAGTATTAGACCGGGTACTGAAGCTTTCTTT.

Note on this clonotype: This may be a read error: a much more frequent sequence differs by one nucleotide. The chain couples TRBV4-3 to TRBJ2-7, with a weak D call TRBD2 (6 bases). CDR3 length: 15 amino acids. V was cut by 0 bases and J by 8 bases, with 17 bases left in between. The germline gives CDR1 LGHNA, CDR2 YSLEER. The CDR3 DNA sequence: TGCGCCAGCAGCCAAGATTTTACTAGCTCTGACAAGCAGTACTTC. Encoded protein: CASSQDFTSSDKQYF.

The gene calls are TRBV20-1 and TRBJ2-7; 8 bases match TRBD1. The CDR3 extends over 15 amino acids. J was trimmed by 2 bases and V by 0 bases; bases with no gene match: 6. Germline V gene sequence: CDR1 DFQATT, CDR2 SNEGSKA (reference sequence). CDR3 protein: CSARDLGQGPYEQYF. CDR3 in DNA: TGCAGTGCTAGAGACCTTGGACAGGGCCCCTACGAGCAGTACTTC.

The V call is TRBV24-1, the J call TRBJ2-1; TRBD1 agrees at 8 bases. Germline V gene data show CDR1 as KGHDR and CDR2 as SFDVKD. This CDR3 is built from 16 residues. Unmatched junction bases numbered 13, after V lost 5 bases and J lost 8 bases. The CDR3 loop reads CATSATGEVGFDEQFF. The DNA for the CDR3 is TGTGCCACCAGTGCGACAGGGGAAGTTGGTTTCGATGAGCAGTTCTTC.

The chain employs TRBV10-3 and TRBJ1-2; a weak D match, TRBD1 (6 bases). This CDR3 contains 14 residues. The V and J ends lost 4 bases and 7 bases respectively, with 16 bases between them. Germline V gene lookup returns CDR1 ENHRY and CDR2 SYGVKD. The CDR3 sequence is CAISVQGMGSGYTF. Written as DNA, the CDR3 is TGTGCCATCAGTGTTCAGGGGATGGGGAGTGGCTACACCTTC.

The rearrangement uses TRBV2 and TRBJ1-6; a possible D gene is TRBD1 (5 bases). Trimming took 6 bases from V and 9 from J, leaving 18 bases between them. This CDR3 comprises 15 residues. Looked up from germline, CDR1 is SNHLY and CDR2 is FYNNEI. The CDR3 bases are TGTGCCAGCAGCGTCCCCCGGGGCACCGTTTCACCCCTCCACTTT. The encoded protein is CASSVPRGTVSPLHF.

The chain couples TRBV25-1 to TRBJ1-4; 7 nucleotides agree with TRBD1. The germline V gene has CDR1 MGHDK and CDR2 SYGVNS. There are 14 residues in the CDR3. V shed 3 bases, J shed 7 bases, and the junction held 5 bases outside the gene matches. The CDR3 loop is CASSEGQKVEKLFF. The CDR3 region has the DNA TGTGCCAGCAGTGAGGGACAGAAAGTTGAAAAACTGTTTTTT.

This clonotype has a count of ten or more. The chain combines TRBV4-1 with TRBJ2-7, with D perhaps matching TRBD1 (6 bases). Trimming removed 0 bases at V and 4 bases at J, with 13 bases between. The CDR3 sequence is 15 residues long. Germline V gene sequence: CDR1 MGHRA, CDR2 YSYEKL. The CDR3 DNA follows: TGCGCCAGCAGCCAAGAGGCACAGGGCCAGTACGAGCAGTACTTC. Residues: CASSQEAQGQYEQYF.

The chain has TRBV7-8 and TRBJ2-5, with a tentative D call TRBD2 (5 bases). The CDR3 covers 13 residues. Germline V lookup: CDR1 SGHVS, CDR2 FQNEAQ. The V and J ends lost 5 bases and 9 bases respectively, with 16 bases between them. The CDR3 sequence is CASSATPWEPQYF. CDR3 nucleotides: TGTGCCAGCAGCGCCACTCCTTGGGAGCCCCAGTACTTC.

This sequence joins TRBV24-1 and TRBJ2-2; 7 bases are shared with TRBD1. Germline CDR1 reads KGHDR; CDR2 reads SFDVKD. There are 13 residues in the CDR3. Losses at the gene ends were 6 bases for V and 8 bases for J; bases not matched to a gene: 5. CDR3 nucleotide sequence: TGTGCCACCAGTCTACAGGGGTTGGGGGAGCTGTTTTTT. Residues: CATSLQGLGELFF.

The chain employs TRBV6-5 and TRBJ2-7; tentatively, D is TRBD1 or TRBD2 (5 bases each). CDR1 is MNHEY and CDR2 is SVGAGI in the germline V gene. The CDR3 has 14 amino acids. V was cut by 7 bases and J by 2 bases, with 15 bases left in between. For the CDR3, the DNA is TGTGCCAGCACTGAGGGACGGATTCCCTACGAGCAGTACTTC. Translating it yields CASTEGRIPYEQYF.